These 23 T cell receptor beta chains were sequenced from one sample in a study of shared clonotypes between healthy human individuals. CD45RO-negative CD8 cells positively selected for CCR7 made up the naive population, which excluded terminally differentiated effector memory CD45RA+ cells. This table comes from immunoSEQ multiplex PCR, and its TCRdb copy is limited to in-frame clones, with some not included. The sample holds 1.5 million to 2.5 million clones, about 94% seen once. Sequences were obtained from naive CD8+ T cells sorted from blood. All receptors derive from a man aged 18-30 years in good health.

The V gene is TRBV5-4, the J gene TRBJ1-4; 11 bases match TRBD1. J lost 6 bases, V lost 4 bases, and 5 bases had no gene match. CDR3 length: 15 residues. CDR1 and CDR2 from the germline V gene are SGHNT and YYREEE (reference sequence). CDR3 in amino acids: CASSGPGQGDEKLFF. CDR3 DNA sequence: TGTGCCAGCAGCGGACCGGGACAGGGGGATGAAAAACTGTTTTTT. Full variable domain (remainder filled in from reference TRBV5-4 and TRBJ1-4): ETGVTQSPTHLIKTRGQQVTLRCSSQSGHNTVSWYQQALGQGPQFIFQYYREEENGRGNFPPRFSGLQFPNYSSELNVNALELDDSALYLCASSGPGQGDEKLFFGSGTQLSVL.

The V call is TRBV11-2, the J call TRBJ2-7; 9 nucleotides line up with TRBD1. The junction had 6 bases not matched to a gene; V was cut back by 0 bases and J by 3 bases. The CDR3 contains 16 residues. Germline V gene lookup returns CDR1 SGHAT and CDR2 FQNNGV. As DNA, the CDR3 is TGTGCCAGCAGCTTAGATCTCAGACAGGGGGTCTACGAGCAGTACTTC. This sequence encodes CASSLDLRQGVYEQYF.

V usage is TRBV4-1 and J usage is TRBJ1-4; D perhaps matches TRBD1 (6 bases). Germline CDR1 and CDR2: MGHRA and YSYEKL. V shed 2 bases and J shed 8 bases, with 18 bases lying between them. CDR3 size: 16 residues. For the CDR3, the DNA is TGCGCCAGCAGCCAATTAGACGGGGGGCATTTCGAAAAACTGTTTTTT. It is translated as CASSQLDGGHFEKLFF.

The V call is TRBV6-1, the J call TRBJ1-1; a weak D match, TRBD1 (6 bases). This CDR3 spans 15 amino acids. V was clipped by 2 bases and J by 1 base, with 11 bases between them. Germline V lookup: CDR1 MNHNS, CDR2 SASEGT. CDR3 DNA: TGTGCCAGCAGTGAACCGGGGGGCGGGAACACTGAAGCTTTCTTT. The encoded protein is CASSEPGGGNTEAFF.

V gene TRBV5-5 combines with J gene TRBJ2-7, with D perhaps given as TRBD1 or TRBD2 (6 bases each). This CDR3 is 14 amino acids long. V shed 0 bases and J shed 3 bases, with 10 bases lying between them. The germline V gene encodes CDR1 SGHKS and CDR2 YYEKEE (reference sequence). The CDR3 DNA is TGTGCCAGCAGCTTGGAACAGGGAGGCTACGAGCAGTACTTC. Translating gives CASSLEQGGYEQYF.

A remark on this clone: The sample has other DNA sequences that encode this CDR3 too. The V call is TRBV6-1, the J call TRBJ2-3; D is undetermined. Germline values: CDR1 MNHNS, CDR2 SASEGT. This CDR3 comprises 13 residues. V was trimmed by 4 bases and J by 1 base, leaving 6 bases between them. The CDR3 spells CASSVGRTDTQYF. CDR3 bases: TGTGCCAGCAGTGTGGGCCGCACAGATACGCAGTATTTT.

The chain has TRBV6-5 and TRBJ2-1, with a possible D match to TRBD2 (5 bases). Germline values: CDR1 MNHEY, CDR2 SVGAGI. V lost 1 base and J lost 4, with 8 bases in between. This CDR3 is 14 amino acids long. This chain's CDR3 is CASSYFGEYNEQFF. As DNA, the CDR3 is TGTGCCAGCAGTTACTTCGGGGAGTACAATGAGCAGTTCTTC.

V is TRBV4-1 and J is TRBJ2-7; possible D gene TRBD1, 5 bases. Germline CDR1 MGHRA, CDR2 YSYEKL. The CDR3 has 16 amino acids. Trimming stripped 4 bases from V and 3 bases from J, with 19 bases between. The CDR3 is CASSPVESGRDYEQYF. The CDR3 region has the DNA TGCGCCAGCAGCCCAGTCGAGTCGGGCAGGGACTACGAGCAGTACTTC.

The chain couples TRBV19 to TRBJ1-4, with D uncertain. V was clipped by 5 bases and J by 8 bases, with 18 bases between them. This CDR3 is built from 15 residues. Looked up from germline, CDR1 is LNHDA and CDR2 is SQIVND (reference sequence). The CDR3 nucleotides read TGTGCCAGTAGTGCCCCTGATGAAAGCGGAGAAAAACTGTTTTTT. Encoded protein: CASSAPDESGEKLFF.

The sample holds one count of this clone. This chain uses TRBV9 with TRBJ2-3, with no clear D. Trimming shortened V by 3 bases and J by 6 bases, and 5 bases separated the two germline ends. The CDR3 is made up of 11 amino acids. Germline V gene sequence: CDR1 SGDLS, CDR2 YYNGEE. CDR3: CASSDGDTQYF. The CDR3 DNA reads as TGTGCCAGCAGCGACGGGGATACGCAGTATTTT. Based on the CDR3 plus reference TRBV9 and TRBJ2-3, the full variable domain is DSGVTQTPKHLITATGQRVTLRCSPRSGDLSVYWYQQSLDQGLQFLIQYYNGEERAKGNILERFSAQQFPDLHSELNLSSLELGDSALYFCASSDGDTQYFGPGTRLTVL.

CDR3 loop: CASSMPPEETQYF. Here the CDR3 DNA reads TGTGCCAGTAGTATGCCCCCTGAAGAGACCCAGTACTTC. V usage is TRBV19 and J usage is TRBJ2-5, with D uncertain. V lost 3 bases and J lost 3, with 8 bases in between. The CDR3 runs to 13 residues. Germline CDR1 and CDR2: LNHDA and SQIVND (reference sequence).

The chain has TRBV7-9 and TRBJ1-1, with a tentative D call TRBD1 (5 bases). Between the trimmed V and J ends, which lost 5 bases and 4 bases, there was a span of 29 bases. CDR3 length equals 19 residues. The germline gives CDR1 SEHNR, CDR2 FQNEAQ (reference sequence). CDR3 residues: CASSKVVWGVGEKGTEAFF. In DNA form, the CDR3 reads TGTGCCAGCAGCAAAGTGGTTTGGGGGGTGGGAGAGAAGGGCACTGAAGCTTTCTTT.

This chain joins TRBV6-5 and TRBJ2-7; D perhaps matches TRBD1 (6 bases). Trimming left V 2 bases short and J 0 bases short, with 11 bases between. The CDR3 length is 15 residues. CDR1 is MNHEY and CDR2 is SVGAGI in the germline V gene. The CDR3 nucleotides are TGTGCCAGCAGTTACGACAGGTCAACCTCCTACGAGCAGTACTTC. Translated, it gives CASSYDRSTSYEQYF.

The chain joins TRBV11-2 to TRBJ1-1; D is unclear. The CDR3 is 13 amino acids. V lost 2 bases, J lost 4 bases, and 8 bases lay in between. Germline V gene sequence: CDR1 SGHAT, CDR2 FQNNGV. CDR3 protein: CASSLSGATEAFF. CDR3 sequence (DNA): TGTGCCAGCAGCTTATCAGGTGCCACTGAAGCTTTCTTT. Variable domain in full (rest from reference TRBV11-2 and TRBJ1-1): EAGVAQSPRYKIIEKRQSVAFWCNPISGHATLYWYQQILGQGPKLLIQFQNNGVVDDSQLPKDRFSAERLKGVDSTLKIQPAKLEDSAVYLCASSLSGATEAFFGQGTRLTVV.

The CDR3 sequence is CATSRDRPSGGTYEQYF. The CDR3 nucleotides are TGTGCCACCAGCAGAGATAGGCCTAGCGGGGGTACCTACGAGCAGTACTTC. The chain uses TRBV15 and TRBJ2-7; TRBD2 matches at 10 bases. J lost 2 bases, V lost 0 bases, and 7 bases had no gene match. CDR3 length: 17 residues. In germline, CDR1 is LNHNV, CDR2 YYDKDF (reference sequence).

J is TRBJ2-5 and V is TRBV15; 11 bases match TRBD2. The CDR3 spans 15 residues. Germline lookup yields CDR1 LNHNV and CDR2 YYDKDF (reference sequence). The J segment lost 2 bases and the V segment lost 4 bases, leaving 3 bases of the junction unmatched. The CDR3 region is CATSTGLAEQETQYF. In DNA form, the CDR3 reads TGTGCCACCAGCACGGGACTAGCGGAACAAGAGACCCAGTACTTC.

With regard to this clone: The sample holds other DNA sequences that translate to the same CDR3. The chain uses TRBV7-9 and TRBJ2-1; D remains ambiguous. The CDR3 runs 15 residues. CDR1 is SEHNR and CDR2 is FQNEAQ in the germline V gene (reference sequence). Between the trimmed V and J ends, which lost 5 bases and 0 bases, there was a span of 11 bases. The CDR3 nucleotides read TGTGCCAGCAGCCCCCGAGGCCCCTCCTACAATGAGCAGTTCTTC. Its protein product is CASSPRGPSYNEQFF.

This chain joins TRBV13 and TRBJ1-3; D gene ambiguous. With 5 bases removed from V and 0 bases from J, the gap between germline ends came to 8 bases. The CDR3 length is 14 residues. Germline V gives CDR1 PRHDT, CDR2 FYEKMQ (reference sequence). CDR3 nucleotide sequence: TGTGCCAGCAGCAAAGGCTACTCTGGAAACACCATATATTTT. Its translation: CASSKGYSGNTIYF.

The V call is TRBV5-3, the J call TRBJ2-7; no definite D call. TRBV5-3 is treated as an ORF (open reading frame) with a function not yet certain. V was pared by 7 bases and J by 5 bases, with 16 bases between. This CDR3 contains 13 residues. The CDR3 protein is CARVSQQPHEQYF. The CDR3 nucleotides are TGTGCCAGAGTTTCGCAGCAACCCCACGAGCAGTACTTC.

The chain carries TRBV6-6 and TRBJ2-7; a weak D match, TRBD2 (5 bases). V was clipped by 4 bases and J by 7 bases, with 8 bases between them. CDR1 is MNHNY, CDR2 SVGAGI, per germline (reference sequence). This CDR3 is built from 11 residues. CDR3 nucleotide sequence: TGTGCCAGCAGTTTGGACTGGGAGCAGTACTTC. This translates into CASSLDWEQYF.

The genes are TRBV27 and TRBJ1-4; possible D gene TRBD1, 6 bases. This CDR3 has 14 amino acids. V gave up 5 bases and J gave up 3 bases, with 10 bases separating them. Germline CDR1 and CDR2: MNHEY and SMNVEV (reference sequence). DNA for the CDR3: TGTGCCAGCAGTAACAGGGTTGCTAATGAAAAACTGTTTTTT. Its protein product is CASSNRVANEKLFF.

The V call is TRBV6-5, the J call TRBJ2-1; TRBD2 agrees at 9 bases. The germline CDR1 and CDR2 sequences are MNHEY and SVGAGI. The CDR3 spans 14 residues. The trim removed 7 bases at V and 8 bases at J, leaving 9 bases unmatched. CDR3 amino acids: CASTWRGGHDEQFF. In DNA form, the CDR3 reads TGTGCCAGCACCTGGCGGGGGGGCCACGATGAGCAGTTCTTC.

The chain joins TRBV4-1 to TRBJ2-7; 8 bases line up with TRBD2. Unmatched junction bases numbered 7, after V lost 5 bases and J lost 4 bases. The CDR3 has 14 residues. Germline lookup yields CDR1 MGHRA and CDR2 YSYEKL. The CDR3 region has the DNA TGCGCCAGCAGCTCTAAGCGGGAGTCGTACGAGCAGTACTTC. Its protein is CASSSKRESYEQYF.